This T cell receptor beta chain was retrieved from a study of blood T cell repertoires in COVID-19. Method: immunoSEQ multiplex PCR; TCRdb's copy keeps in-frame clones and lacks some. The profile shows roughly 87,000 clones, about 91% of them singletons. The CDR3 has 16 amino acids. V lost 2 bases, J lost 6 bases, and 11 bases stayed unmatched. Germline CDR1 and CDR2: SGDLS and YYNGEE. The sequence derives from a woman aged 80 or over with active COVID-19. The sequencing sample was made of peripheral blood. This chain joins TRBV9 and TRBJ2-1; 7 nucleotides match TRBD2. In DNA form, the CDR3 reads TGTGCCAGCAGCGTGACCGGGAGGCTAGCTGGCAATGAGCAGTTCTTC. Protein sequence: CASSVTGRLAGNEQFF. The variable domain in full, with the rest retrieved from reference TRBV9 and TRBJ2-1, is DSGVTQTPKHLITATGQRVTLRCSPRSGDLSVYWYQQSLDQGLQFLIQYYNGEERAKGNILERFSAQQFPDLHSELNLSSLELGDSALYFCASSVTGRLAGNEQFFGPGTRLTVL.